The entry that follows covers one T cell receptor beta chain sequence. The antigen remains undetermined. The method was immunoSEQ multiplex PCR; TCRdb's version includes in-frame clones alone and lacks a portion of them. Of around 23,000 clones in the sample, 70% to 90% were seen once. Per germline, CDR1 MDHEN and CDR2 SYDVKM. V lost 6 bases to trimming and J lost 3 bases, with 8 bases between them. The CDR3 runs 12 residues. The record originates from a study of graft-versus-host responses after intestinal transplantation. Study overall: Multivisceral, liver-intestinal, or isolated intestinal grafts went to recipients. Findings and limits, study-wide: Allografts of patients with graft-donor T cell macrochimerism showed high graft-versus-host to host-versus-graft clone ratios. Recipient marrow contained GvH clones, some of which appeared first in ileum or blood.

This TCR was sampled from a human patient who received an intestinal transplant, so some T cells may come from the graft donor. The chain uses TRBV28 and TRBJ1-1; D is uncertain. The source was PBMCs, collected 450 to 480 days after intestinal transplant. Written as DNA, the CDR3 is TGTGCCAGCAGGGGCGGGTACACTGAAGCTTTCTTT. It specifies CASRGGYTEAFF.